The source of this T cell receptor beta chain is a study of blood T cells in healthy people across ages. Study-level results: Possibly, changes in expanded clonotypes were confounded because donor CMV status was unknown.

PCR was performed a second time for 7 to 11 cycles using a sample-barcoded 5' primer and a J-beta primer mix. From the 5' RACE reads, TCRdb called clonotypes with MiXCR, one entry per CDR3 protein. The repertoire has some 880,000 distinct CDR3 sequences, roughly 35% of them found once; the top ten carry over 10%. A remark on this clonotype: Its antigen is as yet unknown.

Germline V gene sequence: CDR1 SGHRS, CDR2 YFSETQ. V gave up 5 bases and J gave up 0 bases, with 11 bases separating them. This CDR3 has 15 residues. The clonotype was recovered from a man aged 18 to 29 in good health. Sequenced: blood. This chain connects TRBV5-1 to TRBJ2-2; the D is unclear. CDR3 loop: CASRETLANTGELFF. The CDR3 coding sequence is TGCGCCAGCAGAGAGACGCTAGCGAACACCGGGGAGCTGTTTTTT.